This T cell receptor beta chain was retrieved from a study of chemoradiotherapy in HPV16-positive cancers. This clone occurred once. Its antigen is not known. CDR1 LNHDA and CDR2 SQIVND come from the germline V gene (reference sequence). The CDR3 is made up of 11 amino acids. The ends were cut back, 5 bases at V and 8 bases at J, with 6 bases in the middle. Here immunoSEQ multiplex PCR was the method, and the copy in TCRdb shows in-frame clones only, minus some. The data show about 7,800 clones, 55% to 75% seen once. General observations from the study: Non-HPV-specific T cells did not expand in tumors during treatment, whereas candidate HPV-specific clones and E7-related motifs did.

The chain couples TRBV19 to TRBJ2-2; D is uncertain. The sample was collected from a patient who underwent chemoradiotherapy. The clonotype originates from a human donor with HPV-associated anogenital cancer. The CDR3 loop is CASSFEGELFF. The DNA of the CDR3 is TGTGCCAGTAGTTTCGAGGGGGAGCTGTTTTTT.